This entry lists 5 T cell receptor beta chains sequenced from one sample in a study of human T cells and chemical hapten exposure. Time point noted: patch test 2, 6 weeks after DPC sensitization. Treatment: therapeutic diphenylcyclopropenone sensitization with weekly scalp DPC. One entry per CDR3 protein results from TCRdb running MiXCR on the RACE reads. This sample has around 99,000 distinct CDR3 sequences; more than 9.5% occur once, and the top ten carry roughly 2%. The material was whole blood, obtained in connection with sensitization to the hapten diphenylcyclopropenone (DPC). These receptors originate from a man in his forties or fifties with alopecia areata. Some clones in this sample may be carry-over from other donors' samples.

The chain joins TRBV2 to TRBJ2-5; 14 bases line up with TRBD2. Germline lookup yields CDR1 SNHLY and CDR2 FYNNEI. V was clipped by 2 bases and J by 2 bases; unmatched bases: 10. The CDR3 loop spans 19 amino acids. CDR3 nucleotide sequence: TGTGCCAGCAGTGAACTGGGACTAGCGGGAGTTTACGCGCAAGAGACCCAGTACTTC. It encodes CASSELGLAGVYAQETQYF.

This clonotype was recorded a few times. The CDR3 bases are TGTGCCAGCAGTCTGCGGGAGGGGATCCTTAAGACCTACAATGAGCAGTTCTTC. The encoded protein is CASSLREGILKTYNEQFF. The V gene is TRBV6-6, the J gene TRBJ2-1; 9 nucleotides line up with TRBD2. From germline, CDR1 is MNHNY and CDR2 SVGAGI (reference sequence). The CDR3 covers 18 residues. Trimming removed 5 bases from V and 2 bases from J; junction bases left unmatched: 13.

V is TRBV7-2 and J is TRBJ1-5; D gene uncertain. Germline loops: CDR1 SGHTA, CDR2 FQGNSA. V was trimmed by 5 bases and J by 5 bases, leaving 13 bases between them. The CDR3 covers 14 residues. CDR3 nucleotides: TGTGCCAGCAGCCCTTTGCGGGTAGATCAGCCCCAGCATTTT. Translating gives CASSPLRVDQPQHF.

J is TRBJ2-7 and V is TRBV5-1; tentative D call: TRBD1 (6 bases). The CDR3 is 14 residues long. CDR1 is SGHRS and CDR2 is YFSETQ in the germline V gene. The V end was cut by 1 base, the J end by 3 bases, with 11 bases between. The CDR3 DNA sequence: TGCGCCAGCAGCTTGCCGACACAGGGCTACGAGCAGTACTTC. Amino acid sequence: CASSLPTQGYEQYF.

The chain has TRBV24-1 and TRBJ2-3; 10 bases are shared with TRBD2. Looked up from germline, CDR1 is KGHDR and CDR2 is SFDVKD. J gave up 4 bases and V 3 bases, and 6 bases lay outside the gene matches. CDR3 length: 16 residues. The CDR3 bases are TGTGCCACCAGTGATCCTAGCGGGAGTCGGGCAGATACGCAGTATTTT. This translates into CATSDPSGSRADTQYF.